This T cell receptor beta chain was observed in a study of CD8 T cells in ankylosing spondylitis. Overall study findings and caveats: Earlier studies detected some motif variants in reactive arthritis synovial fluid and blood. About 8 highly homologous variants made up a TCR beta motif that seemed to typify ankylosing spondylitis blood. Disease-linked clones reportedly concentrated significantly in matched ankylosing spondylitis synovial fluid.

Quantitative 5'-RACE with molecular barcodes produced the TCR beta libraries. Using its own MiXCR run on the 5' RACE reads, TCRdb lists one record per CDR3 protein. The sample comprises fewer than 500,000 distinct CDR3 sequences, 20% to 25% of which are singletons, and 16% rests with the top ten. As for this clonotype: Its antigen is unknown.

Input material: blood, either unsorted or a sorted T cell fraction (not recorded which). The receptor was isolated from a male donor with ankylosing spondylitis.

CDR3 sequence reads: CASALTGRPRAEAFF. CDR3 DNA: TGTGCCAGCGCCCTGACAGGGAGGCCGCGCGCTGAAGCTTTCTTT. This chain connects TRBV7-2 to TRBJ1-1; TRBD1 agrees at 7 bases. The junction had 15 bases not matched to a gene; V was cut back by 8 bases and J by 6 bases. Germline CDR1 and CDR2: SGHTA and FQGNSA. This CDR3 comprises 15 residues.